This is a list of T cell receptor beta chains from one sample in a study of T-cell memory formation after mild COVID-19. TCRdb reanalysed the 5' RACE reads using MiXCR and keeps one entry per CDR3 protein. The table includes 45,000 to 65,000 distinct CDR3 sequences, roughly 9.5% detected once. The specimen was PBMCs or a T cell subset sorted from them (not recorded which). The receptors here all came from a man aged 18 to 35 who had mild COVID-19 (a few samples of this study predate the infection). Cell type and time point are not known. Each CDR3 is given with its conserved first and last residue. The D gene is left open where the match is weak. Clone size is given for some rows only: seen once, a few or many times, or a class if the clone is expanded.

TGTGCCAGCAGCCCGGACAGGGTTCACGGCTACACCTTC CASSPDRVHGYTF TRBD1 TRBV7-8 few TRBJ1-2
TGCGCCAGCAGCTTGGCTTGGAGCGGGGGGGCCAAGACCCAGTACTTC CASSLAWSGGAKTQYF TRBD2 TRBV5-1 - TRBJ2-5
TGCGCCAGCTCGGAAACGGGACTCCGCTCCTACGAGCAGTACTTC CASSETGLRSYEQYF - TRBV5-1 many TRBJ2-7
TGTGCCAGCAGTAAGGGACGGACCTACGAGCAGTACTTC CASSKGRTYEQYF - TRBV6-5 few TRBJ2-7
TGTGCCAGCAGCCGACAGAGCAATCAGCCCCAGCATTTT CASSRQSNQPQHF - TRBV5-5 few TRBJ1-5
TGTGCCAGCAGCTTCGCGACAGAAAATCAGCCCCAGCATTTT CASSFATENQPQHF - TRBV7-2 many TRBJ1-5
TGCAGTGCCCGAAGGGAGGGCACTGAAGCTTTCTTT CSARREGTEAFF - TRBV20-1 few TRBJ1-1
TGTGCCTGCCATCAGGGACAGGACACCGGGGAGCTGTTTTTT CACHQGQDTGELFF TRBD1 TRBV19 - TRBJ2-2
TGTGCCAGCAGTTTAAGGACTAGCGGGGGGGCCTTTCTGTACTCCGAGCAGTACTTC CASSLRTSGGAFLYSEQYF TRBD2 TRBV12-3/TRBV12-4 few TRBJ2-7
TGTGCCAGCAGTTCATCGACCCGAGGGACCACTGAAGCTTTCTTT CASSSSTRGTTEAFF - TRBV12-3/TRBV12-4 many TRBJ1-1
TGCGCCAGCAGCTTGTTAGCGGCAACAGATACGCAGTATTTT CASSLLAATDTQYF - TRBV5-1 few TRBJ2-3
TGTGCCAGCAGCCATAACAGCGGGGACCCCAAAAACATTCAGTACTTC CASSHNSGDPKNIQYF TRBD2 TRBV11-1 many TRBJ2-4
TGTGCCAGCAGCTCAAGAGAGGGAAACTGGGAGACCCAGTACTTC CASSSREGNWETQYF - TRBV6-2/TRBV6-3 - TRBJ2-5
TGTGCCAGCAGTTTATCTGGGCAGCCCCAGCATTTT CASSLSGQPQHF - TRBV12-3/TRBV12-4 - TRBJ1-5
TGTGCCAGCAGCTTCTCCTCCGGGGGCGCAGGCCAGCCCCAGCATTTT CASSFSSGGAGQPQHF - TRBV5-6 few TRBJ1-5
TGTGCCAGCAGCTTTAATGGTGGTACCCCGTCGGACACCTTC CASSFNGGTPSDTF - TRBV7-9 few TRBJ1-2
TGTGCCAGCACACCTTCGACAAGGGGCCGACGCCGATACTTC CASTPSTRGRRRYF - TRBV6-2/TRBV6-3 many TRBJ2-7
TGTGCCAGCAGCTTGGTGGAACAAGAGACCCAGTACTTC CASSLVEQETQYF - TRBV5-4 many TRBJ2-5
TGTGCCAGCAGCCTAAAGCGGGGGGATTTGGATACGCAGTATTTT CASSLKRGDLDTQYF TRBD2 TRBV7-2 many TRBJ2-3
TGTGCCAGCAGCCACGGTGGGCGAGCGGGGAAGGAAGAGACCCAGTACTTC CASSHGGRAGKEETQYF TRBD2 TRBV4-2 - TRBJ2-5
TGCAGTGCTCCTGTGGGGTCAGCTCAAGAGACCCAGTACTTC CSAPVGSAQETQYF - TRBV20-1 - TRBJ2-5
TGCAGTGCTAGAGACCGGGACAGGGCCTACAATGAGCAGTTCTTC CSARDRDRAYNEQFF TRBD1 TRBV20-1 many TRBJ2-1
TGTGCCTGGAGTAAGGCCAGGGGGACTGAAGCTTTCTTT CAWSKARGTEAFF TRBD1 TRBV30 few TRBJ1-1
TGTGCCAGTAGTTCCCAGCGGGGGGTCGACACAGATACGCAGTATTTT CASSSQRGVDTDTQYF TRBD2 TRBV19 - TRBJ2-3
TGCAGTGCTAGTATCGGGACTAGCGGGGGTAGTGTGCAGTTCTTC CSASIGTSGGSVQFF TRBD2 TRBV20-1 few TRBJ2-1
TGCGCCAGCAGCCAAGGCGAAGGGCGTAATCAGCCCCAGCATTTT CASSQGEGRNQPQHF - TRBV4-3 few TRBJ1-5
TGCGCCAGCAGCCAAGATACTAGGGAGACCCAGTACTTC CASSQDTRETQYF - TRBV4-3 few TRBJ2-5
TGCAGTGCCCCGGACAGGGGTACGGATCAGCCCCAGCATTTT CSAPDRGTDQPQHF TRBD1 TRBV20-1 - TRBJ1-5
TGTGCCAGCAGCTTAGTTATCGGCCAGCCCCAGCATTTT CASSLVIGQPQHF - TRBV7-2 - TRBJ1-5
TGCGCCAGCAGTCAATCATTAGGCGGGGTAGAGGATTGCGAGCAGTACTTC CASSQSLGGVEDCEQYF - TRBV23-1 few TRBJ2-7
TGTGCCAGCAGCCCCGGACCATGGGACTATGGCTACACCTTC CASSPGPWDYGYTF - TRBV7-2 many TRBJ1-2
TGTGCCAGCAGCGTATCAGGGGGGGGCGTCAGCTACACCTTC CASSVSGGGVSYTF TRBD1 TRBV9 - TRBJ1-2
TGTGCCAGCAGCTTATTTGCAGGGTCCCCCACAGATACGCAGTATTTT CASSLFAGSPTDTQYF - TRBV7-2 many TRBJ2-3
TGCAGTGCTAGCAGGGGGATGGAGACCCAGTACTTC CSASRGMETQYF TRBD1 TRBV20-1 - TRBJ2-5
TGTGCCAGCAGCGGGGACAGATCCGGGGAGCTGTTTTTT CASSGDRSGELFF TRBD1 TRBV7-2 - TRBJ2-2
TGTGCCAGCTCACCAAACGGTGGACTAGAGCCCCAGCATTTT CASSPNGGLEPQHF - TRBV18 - TRBJ1-5
TGTGCCACCAGCAGCGACCTCTCTATCGTTGAGCAGTTCTTC CATSSDLSIVEQFF - TRBV15 many TRBJ2-1
TGTGCCAGCAGCTCCGGGGGGGCACCGAACACCGGGGAGCTGTTTTTT CASSSGGAPNTGELFF TRBD2 TRBV12-3/TRBV12-4 few TRBJ2-2
TGTGCCAGCAGTGACACCGGGACAGGAGACACTGAAGCTTTCTTT CASSDTGTGDTEAFF TRBD1 TRBV25-1 few TRBJ1-1
TGTGCCAGCAGCTTGGCCGAGTTGGTTGGGGGCTACACCTTC CASSLAELVGGYTF - TRBV5-4 - TRBJ1-2
TGTGCCAGCAGCTTTAATTGGGGCGACAATGAGCAGTTCTTC CASSFNWGDNEQFF - TRBV5-5 few TRBJ2-1
TGCGCCAGCAAAGACTGGGGGCATTCCGCAGATACGCAGTATTTT CASKDWGHSADTQYF - TRBV5-1 few TRBJ2-3
TGCAGCGTTGATTTTCCAGCAGGCGAGACCCAGTACTTC CSVDFPAGETQYF - TRBV29-1 many TRBJ2-5
TGTGCCAGCACCTTTTTCGGGAGCTCACCCTACACCTTC CASTFFGSSPYTF - TRBV12-3/TRBV12-4 few TRBJ1-2
TGTGCCAGCAGTACAACAGGGTTTGGCTACACCTTC CASSTTGFGYTF - TRBV7-9 - TRBJ1-2
TGCGCCAGCAGCCCAAACCGACAGGGAGGGTATGGCTACACCTTC CASSPNRQGGYGYTF TRBD1 TRBV4-3 few TRBJ1-2
TGTGCCAGCAGCCCCGGGACAGGGATCTACGAGCAGTACTTC CASSPGTGIYEQYF TRBD1 TRBV7-2 many TRBJ2-7
TGCGCCAGCAGCCAAGATCTGGACAGGGAGTTCGGTCAGCGTCAGCCCCAGCATTTT CASSQDLDREFGQRQPQHF TRBD1 TRBV4-3 - TRBJ1-5
TGTGCCAGCAGCGGGGCCCCTCATTCACCCCTCCACTTT CASSGAPHSPLHF - TRBV12-3/TRBV12-4 - TRBJ1-6
TGCGCCAGCAGACTGGGAGGGGCAGATACGCAGTATTTT CASRLGGADTQYF TRBD2 TRBV10-2 - TRBJ2-3
TGTGCCAGCAGCTTTTCGCGGTCCAATCAGCCCCAGCATTTT CASSFSRSNQPQHF - TRBV7-2 many TRBJ1-5
TGTGCCAGCAGCTACATCGGTACGCAGTATTTT CASSYIGTQYF - TRBV5-4 many TRBJ2-3
TGTGCCAGCATTTTTAGCGGGGGCGCTAGCACAGATACGCAGTATTTT CASIFSGGASTDTQYF TRBD2 TRBV2 few TRBJ2-3
TGCGCCAGCAGCTTGGGGAATGGAGAAGAGACCCAGTACTTC CASSLGNGEETQYF - TRBV5-1 medium-sized TRBJ2-5
TGTGCCATCAGTGGAGTAGGCCGCAATAATCAGCCCCAGCATTTT CAISGVGRNNQPQHF - TRBV10-3 - TRBJ1-5
TGTGCCAGCAGTTACTCCCGTGGGGCAGGGGAGCTGTTTTTT CASSYSRGAGELFF - TRBV6-5 few TRBJ2-2
TGTGCCAGCAGCCAAGAGCAGGGGAGTCAGCCCCAGCATTTT CASSQEQGSQPQHF - TRBV4-2 - TRBJ1-5